The sequence of this TCR beta chain was determined in a study of CD8 T cells in Susac syndrome. There are 14 residues in the CDR3. Trimming stripped 6 bases from V and 9 bases from J, with 15 bases between. An input of about 0.5 to 1 ug of RNA was subjected to reverse transcription using random hexamers. A single record per CDR3 protein comes from TCRdb applying MiXCR to the immunoSEQ multiplex PCR reads. The sample carries approximately 220,000 distinct CDR3 sequences, approximately 95% recorded once. V is TRBV12-3 or TRBV12-4 and J is TRBJ1-6; maybe TRBD1 (6 bases). The TCR originated in a human donor with multiple sclerosis. The specimen sequenced was CD4+ T cells from PBMCs. The CDR3 protein is CASRSTGWGSPLHF. CDR3 DNA: TGTGCCAGCAGATCCACAGGGTGGGGTTCACCCCTCCACTTT.